This T cell receptor (beta chain) was captured in a study of CD8+CD57+ T cells in acquired aplastic anemia. About the research overall: Sorted CD4+ plus CD8+ cells gave DNA averaging roughly 3 ug. Study-wide points: Any difference that existed in CD8+ Simpson's diversity between patients and controls was not significant. Twenty-nine CD8+ CDR3 sequences were shared between patients and controls.

With respect to this clonotype: The antigen remains undetermined.

Template material for TCR beta VDJ and CDR3 profiling consisted of genomic DNA. MiXCR, run by TCRdb on the reads, gives a single entry per CDR3 protein. The table shows hundreds of thousands of distinct CDR3 sequences, with approximately 56% occurring only once. Sequences were obtained from sorted CD4+, CD8+, or CD8+CD57+ T cells (not recorded which) from PBMCs. This sequence originates from a human donor with severe aplastic anemia or a healthy control (not recorded which).

The DNA of the CDR3 is TGTGCCAGTAGTATAGACTCCACATCCTACGAGCAGTACTTC. As protein: CASSIDSTSYEQYF. V and J are TRBV19 and TRBJ2-7, with D unresolved. V was clipped by 0 bases and J by 1 base, with 7 bases between them. Germline-derived CDR1 and CDR2 are LNHDA and SQIVND (reference sequence). The CDR3 runs to 14 residues.